The 28 T cell receptor beta chains reported below all come from one sample, sequenced in a study of response to subunit inactivated influenza vaccine. TCRdb ran MiXCR on the RT-PCR reads and lists one entry per CDR3 protein. The repertoire holds approximately 530,000 distinct CDR3 sequences, over 10% seen once, with roughly 13% in the top ten. The starting material was PBMCs from blood, obtained more than 35 days after vaccination. The source is a man aged 45-65 years who received an inactivated influenza vaccine.

This chain uses TRBV3-1 with TRBJ2-3; possible D gene TRBD1, 5 bases. The CDR3 spans 15 residues. Germline V gives CDR1 LGHDT, CDR2 YNNKEL (reference sequence). The V end lost 1 base, the J end lost 1 base, and 9 bases lay between the germline ends. CDR3 in amino acids: CASSQGWGGTDTQYF. The CDR3 DNA sequence: TGTGCCAGCAGCCAAGGATGGGGCGGCACAGATACGCAGTATTTT.

This clonotype was found many times. V and J are TRBV29-1 and TRBJ1-2; D might be TRBD1 (5 bases). V dropped 7 bases and J dropped 0 bases, with 21 bases sitting between them. Germline lookup yields CDR1 SQVTM and CDR2 ANQGSEA. The CDR3 contains 16 residues. This chain's CDR3 is CSAYDSDTLSNYGYTF. The CDR3 region has the DNA TGCAGCGCCTACGACTCGGACACGCTCTCTAACTATGGCTACACCTTC.

The chain carries TRBV12-3 or TRBV12-4 and TRBJ2-7; 11 nucleotides match TRBD2. The CDR3 is 16 amino acids. Trimming cost V 3 bases and J 3 bases; bases outside gene matches: 7. CDR3 region: CASSLRLAGQHYEQYF. Written as DNA, the CDR3 is TGTGCCAGCAGTTTGCGACTAGCGGGACAACACTACGAGCAGTACTTC.

A few counts support this clonotype. The chain joins TRBV25-1 to TRBJ1-5; D ambiguous. Germline loops: CDR1 MGHDK, CDR2 SYGVNS. V dropped 4 bases and J dropped 8 bases, with 12 bases sitting between them. CDR3 length equals 13 residues. The CDR3 sequence is CASSGSLGEPQHF. CDR3 DNA: TGTGCCAGCAGTGGAAGCCTTGGGGAGCCCCAGCATTTT. Full variable domain (remainder filled in from reference TRBV25-1 and TRBJ1-5): EADIYQTPRYLVIGTGKKITLECSQTMGHDKMYWYQQDPGMELHLIHYSYGVNSTEKGDLSSESTVSRIRTEHFPLTLESARPSHTSQYLCASSGSLGEPQHFGDGTRLSIL.

This clonotype has a handful of counts. V gene TRBV6-2 or TRBV6-3 combines with J gene TRBJ2-7, with D hard to call. The V and J ends lost 7 bases and 0 bases respectively, with 10 bases between them. The CDR3 runs 13 residues. The germline V gene has CDR1 MNHEY and CDR2 SVGEGT. CDR3 region: CASIEHNSYEQYF. The CDR3 DNA reads as TGTGCCAGCATCGAACACAACTCCTACGAGCAGTACTTC.

This clonotype turned up a few times. The rearrangement links TRBV28 to TRBJ1-4; D is perhaps TRBD1 (6 bases). The CDR3 is made up of 13 amino acids. Trimming pared 7 bases from V and 4 bases from J, leaving 10 bases between. Germline CDR1 reads MDHEN; CDR2 reads SYDVKM. The CDR3 is CASTQGINEKLFF. The CDR3 nucleotides read TGTGCCAGCACCCAGGGGATTAATGAAAAACTGTTTTTT. The full variable domain, with the rest looked up from reference TRBV28 and TRBJ1-4, is DVKVTQSSRYLVKRTGEKVFLECVQDMDHENMFWYRQDPGLGLRLIYFSYDVKMKEKGDIPEGYSVSREKKERFSLILESASTNQTSMYLCASTQGINEKLFFGSGTQLSVL.

V usage is TRBV10-2 and J usage is TRBJ2-5; D is possibly TRBD1 (5 bases). This CDR3 has 15 amino acids. Germline CDR1 WSHSY, CDR2 SAAADI. V was shortened by 6 bases and J by 3 bases, with 17 bases between the two germline ends. The CDR3 sequence: CASRRQPTAEETQYF. The CDR3 DNA reads as TGCGCCAGCAGACGACAACCGACAGCAGAAGAGACCCAGTACTTC.

In this sample, this clonotype turned up a few times. This chain connects TRBV20-1 to TRBJ2-3, with D perhaps matching TRBD2 (6 bases). The germline V and J ends were trimmed by 3 bases and 2 bases, with 12 bases remaining between them. The CDR3 totals 14 residues. The germline CDR1 and CDR2 sequences are DFQATT and SNEGSKA (reference sequence). Here the CDR3 DNA reads TGCAGTGCTAGTCGGGCGGGGCACACAGATACGCAGTATTTT. Translating gives CSASRAGHTDTQYF.

This chain links TRBV20-1 with TRBJ2-7, with 8 bases that match TRBD2. The V segment lost 6 bases and the J segment 2 bases; nucleotides outside the gene matches: 12. The CDR3 has 15 residues. CDR1 is DFQATT and CDR2 is SNEGSKA in the germline V gene (reference sequence). The CDR3 spells CSAMPGGGAAYEQYF. Written as DNA, the CDR3 is TGCAGTGCCATGCCCGGGGGGGGAGCGGCCTACGAGCAGTACTTC.

The table lists this clonotype with a few counts. The chain joins TRBV20-1 to TRBJ1-1; no clear D gene. The germline V and J ends were trimmed by 0 bases and 3 bases, with 8 bases remaining between them. The CDR3 is made up of 13 amino acids. Germline CDR1 is DFQATT and CDR2 is SNEGSKA (reference sequence). DNA for the CDR3: TGCAGTGCTAGAGATGTGGGGTACACTGAAGCTTTCTTT. Its protein is CSARDVGYTEAFF.

This clonotype has only a few counts. The chain combines TRBV27 with TRBJ1-6, with D possibly being TRBD1 (6 bases). V lost 3 bases, J lost 8 bases, and 14 bases lay in between. Germline CDR1 reads MNHEY; CDR2 reads SMNVEV (reference sequence). The CDR3 contains 15 residues. The CDR3 bases are TGTGCCAGCAGTTTTGAGTGGGGGGCTGATTCACCCCTCCACTTT. Translating it yields CASSFEWGADSPLHF.

The chain has TRBV5-1 and TRBJ2-3; D is uncertain. Germline lookup yields CDR1 SGHRS and CDR2 YFSETQ. Between the trimmed V and J ends, which lost 0 bases and 6 bases, there was a span of 11 bases. The CDR3 covers 14 residues. The CDR3 coding sequence is TGCGCCAGCAGCTTGGCCCGATCAGCCGATACGCAGTATTTT. Translating gives CASSLARSADTQYF.

The chain employs TRBV12-3 or TRBV12-4 and TRBJ1-5, with 11 nucleotides matching TRBD1. V gave up 5 bases and J gave up 6 bases; unmatched junction bases: 3. The CDR3 covers 14 residues. CDR3 residues: CASSKDRGRQPQHF. The CDR3 bases are TGTGCCAGCAGTAAGGACAGGGGGCGTCAGCCCCAGCATTTT.

This clonotype was observed a handful of times. The chain combines TRBV10-2 with TRBJ2-4; D is ambiguous. Germline V gene data show CDR1 as WSHSY and CDR2 as SAAADI. V was clipped by 6 bases and J by 0 bases, with 6 bases between them. The length of the CDR3 is 13 residues. CDR3 region: CASSSVAKNIQYF. In DNA form, the CDR3 reads TGCGCCAGCAGCTCGGTAGCCAAAAACATTCAGTACTTC.

This chain joins TRBV7-9 and TRBJ2-1; no reliable D call. Deletions cut 5 bases from V and 9 bases from J, with 11 bases between. The CDR3 spans 12 residues. Per the germline V gene, CDR1 is SEHNR and CDR2 is FQNEAQ (reference sequence). The CDR3 here is CASSPDMGEQFF. CDR3 DNA: TGTGCCAGCAGCCCCGACATGGGTGAGCAGTTCTTC.

The chain links TRBV19 to TRBJ2-1, with TRBD2 matching over 10 bases. V lost 5 bases and J lost 4; bases outside the gene matches: 8. CDR3 length: 16 amino acids. Per germline, CDR1 LNHDA and CDR2 SQIVND (reference sequence). The CDR3, as DNA: TGTGCCAGTAGTTCCCAAGCGGGGGGGACGTACAATGAGCAGTTCTTC. Encoded protein: CASSSQAGGTYNEQFF. Full variable domain (missing parts from reference TRBV19 and TRBJ2-1): DGGITQSPKYLFRKEGQNVTLSCEQNLNHDAMYWYRQDPGQGLRLIYYSQIVNDFQKGDIAEGYSVSREKKESFPLTVTSAQKNPTAFYLCASSSQAGGTYNEQFFGPGTRLTVL.

This clonotype was found a few times. J is TRBJ2-1 and V is TRBV4-2, with 13 bases aligning to TRBD2. The CDR3 totals 16 residues. V was clipped by 0 bases and J by 7 bases; unmatched bases: 3. Germline CDR1 reads LGHNA; CDR2 reads YNFKEQ. Here the CDR3 DNA reads TGTGCCAGCAGCCAAGAGGGACTAGCGGGGAGAAATGAGCAGTTCTTC. Protein product: CASSQEGLAGRNEQFF.

The genes are TRBV3-1 and TRBJ2-3; 8 bases are shared with TRBD2. The J segment lost 0 bases and the V segment lost 0 bases, leaving 2 bases of the junction unmatched. Germline values: CDR1 LGHDT, CDR2 YNNKEL (reference sequence). The CDR3 has 16 residues. The CDR3 DNA reads as TGTGCCAGCAGCCAAGAACTAGCGGCTAGCACAGATACGCAGTATTTT. Its translation: CASSQELAASTDTQYF.

This clonotype was seen a few times. J is TRBJ2-2 and V is TRBV4-3, with 9 bases lining up with TRBD1. This CDR3 is 17 amino acids long. J was trimmed by 6 bases and V by 3 bases; bases with no gene match: 11. Germline values: CDR1 LGHNA, CDR2 YSLEER. The CDR3 reads CASSHVEEQGAAGELFF. The CDR3 DNA sequence: TGCGCCAGCAGCCACGTCGAAGAACAGGGGGCGGCCGGGGAGCTGTTTTTT.

V usage is TRBV25-1 and J usage is TRBJ2-4, with TRBD1 matching over 9 bases. This CDR3 comprises 13 residues. Unmatched junction bases numbered 1, after V lost 5 bases and J lost 5 bases. CDR1 is MGHDK and CDR2 is SYGVNS in the germline V gene. CDR3: CASSRTGENIQYF. Here the CDR3 DNA reads TGTGCCAGCAGTCGGACAGGGGAAAACATTCAGTACTTC.

A few counts support this clonotype. This rearrangement joins TRBV5-1 to TRBJ1-1; D unresolved. V was pared by 1 base and J by 2 bases, with 9 bases between. This CDR3 comprises 14 residues. CDR1 and CDR2 (germline): SGHRS, YFSETQ. The CDR3 loop is CASSLIQPNTEAFF. CDR3 DNA: TGCGCCAGCAGCTTGATCCAACCCAACACTGAAGCTTTCTTT.

In its sample, this clonotype was seen many times. The chain couples TRBV27 to TRBJ2-1, with TRBD1 matching over 9 bases. This CDR3 is 17 amino acids long. CDR1 and CDR2 from the germline V gene are MNHEY and SMNVEV (reference sequence). V lost 5 bases, J lost 3 bases, and 11 bases stayed unmatched. CDR3 nucleotide sequence: TGTGCCAGCAGTCTACAGGCCGGGACAGGGTTCTACAATGAGCAGTTCTTC. The encoded protein is CASSLQAGTGFYNEQFF.

This clonotype appeared a single time. The chain links TRBV4-3 to TRBJ2-3; possibly TRBD1 for D (5 bases). CDR1 and CDR2 (germline): LGHNA, YSLEER. V lost 2 bases to trimming and J lost 0 bases, with 15 bases between them. This CDR3 is 17 amino acids long. CDR3 bases: TGCGCCAGCAGCCAACTAGGACAATTACGTAGCACAGATACGCAGTATTTT. Protein: CASSQLGQLRSTDTQYF.

Only a few counts were recorded for this clonotype. The CDR3 nucleotides are TGTGCCAGCAGCTCTCACCTACAGGGATCCGGAAACACCATATATTTT. Its translation: CASSSHLQGSGNTIYF. The chain joins TRBV11-2 to TRBJ1-3; possibly TRBD1 for D (6 bases). The CDR3 has 16 amino acids. The germline CDR1 and CDR2 sequences are SGHAT and FQNNGV. The germline V and J ends were trimmed by 4 bases and 4 bases, with 17 bases remaining between them. The full variable domain, with the rest looked up from reference TRBV11-2 and TRBJ1-3, is EAGVAQSPRYKIIEKRQSVAFWCNPISGHATLYWYQQILGQGPKLLIQFQNNGVVDDSQLPKDRFSAERLKGVDSTLKIQPAKLEDSAVYLCASSSHLQGSGNTIYFGEGSWLTVV.

This clonotype was seen a handful of times. This chain uses TRBV20-1 with TRBJ2-7, with 9 positions matching TRBD2. V shed 0 bases, J shed 3 bases, and the junction held 6 bases outside the gene matches. CDR1 is DFQATT, CDR2 SNEGSKA, per germline (reference sequence). The CDR3 runs 15 residues. The CDR3 region has the DNA TGCAGTGCTAGAGATCTAAAGCGGGGGGACTACGAGCAGTACTTC. Translation: CSARDLKRGDYEQYF.

This clonotype appeared a few times. The chain uses TRBV6-5 and TRBJ2-1; the match to TRBD1 covers 11 bases. There are 17 residues in the CDR3. Germline V gene sequence: CDR1 MNHEY, CDR2 SVGAGI. V trimming: 1 base; J trimming: 4 bases; junction bases outside the gene matches: 6. The CDR3 region is CASSYFSGQGAYNEQFF. CDR3 bases: TGTGCCAGCAGTTACTTTTCCGGACAGGGGGCTTACAATGAGCAGTTCTTC.

The table lists this clonotype with a few counts. This chain joins TRBV5-1 and TRBJ2-5, with 11 bases aligning to TRBD2. J was trimmed by 0 bases and V by 2 bases; bases with no gene match: 6. This CDR3 contains 17 residues. Looked up from germline, CDR1 is SGHRS and CDR2 is YFSETQ. In DNA form, the CDR3 reads TGCGCCAGCAGCTTCACTAGCGGGAGAGAAAACCAAGAGACCCAGTACTTC. It yields the protein CASSFTSGRENQETQYF.

In this sample, this clonotype turned up once. The rearrangement joins TRBV6-2 or TRBV6-3 to TRBJ2-5; 8 bases match TRBD2. Germline assignment: CDR1 MNHEY and CDR2 SVGEGT. V was pared by 5 bases and J by 5 bases, with 10 bases of the junction left unmatched. The CDR3 has 15 residues. The CDR3 DNA is TGTGCCAGCAGTCCCGGGACTAGGAGTTTGGAGACCCAGTACTTC. It translates to CASSPGTRSLETQYF.